This T cell receptor (beta chain) was captured in a study of T cell responses to AZD1222 COVID-19 vaccine. Regarding the study as a whole: Variant regions that are unmutated are reportedly the target of nearly half of spike-specific TCRs. Without day 14 samples, only post-peak T cell repertoires were studied. Most donors were white British and more were female, and clonal diversity was possibly underestimated.

Of note for this clone: Its target is unknown.

Germline assignment: CDR1 SQVTM and CDR2 ANQGSEA. The length of the CDR3 is 15 residues. Trimming stripped 0 bases from V and 10 bases from J, with 18 bases between. Libraries were prepared by immunoSEQ multiplex PCR; TCRdb keeps only in-frame clonotypes and omits some of them. The profile covers 150,000 to 160,000 clones, with roughly nine tenths appearing a single time and about 1.6% taken by the ten largest. This specimen was peripheral blood, taken 28 days after the second AZD1222 dose. V gene TRBV29-1 combines with J gene TRBJ1-4; possibly TRBD1 for D (6 bases). The receptor's source is an adult who received the AZD1222 COVID-19 vaccine. In nucleotides, the CDR3 is TGCAGCGTTGAAGAAGGGCAGGGGATTAAGTCAAAACTGTTTTTT. Its protein is CSVEEGQGIKSKLFF.